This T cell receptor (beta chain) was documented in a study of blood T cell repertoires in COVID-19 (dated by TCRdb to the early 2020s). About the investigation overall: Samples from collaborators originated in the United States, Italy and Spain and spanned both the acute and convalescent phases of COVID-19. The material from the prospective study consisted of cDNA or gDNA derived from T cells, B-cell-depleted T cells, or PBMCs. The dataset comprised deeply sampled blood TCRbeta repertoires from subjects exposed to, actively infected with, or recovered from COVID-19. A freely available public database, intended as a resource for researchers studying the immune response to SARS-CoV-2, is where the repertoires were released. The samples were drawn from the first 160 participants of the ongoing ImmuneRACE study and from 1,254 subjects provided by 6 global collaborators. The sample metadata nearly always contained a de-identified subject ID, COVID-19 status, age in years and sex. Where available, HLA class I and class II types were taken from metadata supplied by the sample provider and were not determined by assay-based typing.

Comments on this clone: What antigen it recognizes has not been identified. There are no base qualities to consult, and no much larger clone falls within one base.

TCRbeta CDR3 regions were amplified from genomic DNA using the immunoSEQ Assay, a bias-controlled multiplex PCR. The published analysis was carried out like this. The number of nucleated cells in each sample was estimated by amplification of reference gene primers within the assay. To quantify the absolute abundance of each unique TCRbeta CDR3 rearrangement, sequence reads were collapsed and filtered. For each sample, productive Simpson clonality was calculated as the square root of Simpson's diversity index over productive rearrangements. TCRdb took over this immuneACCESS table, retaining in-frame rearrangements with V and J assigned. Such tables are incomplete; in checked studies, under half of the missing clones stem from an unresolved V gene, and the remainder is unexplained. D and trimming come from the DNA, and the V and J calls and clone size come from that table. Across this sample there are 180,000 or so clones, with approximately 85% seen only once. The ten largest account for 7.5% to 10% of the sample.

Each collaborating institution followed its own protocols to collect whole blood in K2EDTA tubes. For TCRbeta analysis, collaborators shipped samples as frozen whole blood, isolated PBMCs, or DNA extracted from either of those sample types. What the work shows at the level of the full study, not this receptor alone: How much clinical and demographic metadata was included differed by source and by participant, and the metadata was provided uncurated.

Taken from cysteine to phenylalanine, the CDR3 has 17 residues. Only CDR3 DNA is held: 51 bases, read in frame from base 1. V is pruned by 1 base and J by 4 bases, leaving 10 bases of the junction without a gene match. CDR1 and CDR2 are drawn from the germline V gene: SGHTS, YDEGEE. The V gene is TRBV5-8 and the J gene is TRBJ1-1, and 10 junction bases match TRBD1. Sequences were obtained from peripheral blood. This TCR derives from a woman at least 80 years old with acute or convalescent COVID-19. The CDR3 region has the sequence CASSLKWGQGSRTEAFF. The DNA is TGTGCCAGCAGCTTGAAGTGGGGACAGGGGAGTCGCACTGAAGCTTTCTTT.